This T cell receptor beta chain stems from a study of chemoradiotherapy in HPV16-positive cancers. Profiling relied on immunoSEQ multiplex PCR, and the TCRdb table lists in-frame clones only, not all of them. The data contain fewer than 40,000 clones, about 90% of them singletons. This CDR3 spans 15 amino acids. With 3 bases clipped from V and 2 bases from J, the junction kept 6 bases outside the gene matches. Germline CDR1 reads SGHNT; CDR2 reads YYREEE (reference sequence). The source is a human donor with HPV-associated anogenital cancer. The J gene is TRBJ1-2, the V gene TRBV5-4, with 8 bases that match TRBD1. Sequenced here: blood, sampled from a patient who underwent chemoradiotherapy. DNA for the CDR3: TGTGCCAGCAGCTCCGAACAGGGGGGAAACTATGGCTACACCTTC. As protein: CASSSEQGGNYGYTF.